The present T cell receptor beta chain was sequenced within a study of T cells in Graves' hyperthyroidism and ophthalmopathy. Those with hyperthyroidism were 18 to 65 years old, newly diagnosed, and ill for under 2 months. Patients were excluded for uncontrolled infection, other autoimmune disease, pregnancy or lactation. This clonotype appeared many times. Per the germline V gene, CDR1 is KGHDR and CDR2 is SFDVKD. Trimming cost V 9 bases and J 8 bases, with 16 bases left between them. This CDR3 has 13 residues. Amplified regions were TCR beta CDR3 sequences from RNA transcripts. The study used the HTBI primer set for a first-round RT-PCR of the TCR CDR3. TCRdb re-called the multiplex PCR reads with MiXCR, one entry per CDR3 protein. This table holds approximately 430,000 distinct CDR3 sequences, around 16% found once.

This TCR was sampled from a woman under 30 with Graves' hyperthyroidism. The specimen was blood. The chain recombines TRBV24-1 with TRBJ1-5; a possible D gene is TRBD1 (5 bases). CDR3 in amino acids: CATAEGSVKPQHF. The CDR3 DNA follows: TGTGCCACCGCCGAGGGGTCGGTAAAGCCCCAGCATTTT.